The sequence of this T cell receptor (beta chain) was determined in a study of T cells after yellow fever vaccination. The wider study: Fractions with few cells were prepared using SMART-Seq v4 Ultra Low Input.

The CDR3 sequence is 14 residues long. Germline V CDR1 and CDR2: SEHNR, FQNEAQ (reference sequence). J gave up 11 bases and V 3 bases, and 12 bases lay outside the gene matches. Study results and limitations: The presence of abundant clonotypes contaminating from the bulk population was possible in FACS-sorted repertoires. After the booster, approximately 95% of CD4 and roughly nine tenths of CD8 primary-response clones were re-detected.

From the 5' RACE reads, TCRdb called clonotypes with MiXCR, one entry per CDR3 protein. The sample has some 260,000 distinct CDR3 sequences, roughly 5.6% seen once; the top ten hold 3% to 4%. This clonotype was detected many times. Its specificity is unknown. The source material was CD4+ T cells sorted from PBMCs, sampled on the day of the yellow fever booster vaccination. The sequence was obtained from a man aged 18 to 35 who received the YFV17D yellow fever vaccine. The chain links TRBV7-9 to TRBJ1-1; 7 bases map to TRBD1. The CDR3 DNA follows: TGTGCCAGCAGCTTTCCCGAGGGGGCTCTTGGGGCTTTCTTT. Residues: CASSFPEGALGAFF.